The rows below give T cell receptor beta chains drawn from one sample of a study of tumor and adjacent non-tumor tissue in lung cancer. From the multiplex PCR reads, TCRdb called clonotypes with MiXCR, one entry per CDR3 protein. This sample has more than 75,000 distinct CDR3 sequences; 65% to 75% occur once, and the top ten carry roughly 12%. Sequencing was carried out using lung tumor tissue. The receptors shown here come from a woman in her 70s with non-small cell lung cancer. Each CDR3 is given with its conserved first and last residue. Each record gives: clone size, V gene, D gene, J gene, CDR3 DNA, CDR3 protein. The D gene is left open where the match is weak. The listing skips clone size in some rows; elsewhere it reads once, few, many or a size class.

-	TRBV29-1	-	TRBJ2-1	TGCAACGTTGGTCGGGGATACAATGAGCAGTTCTTC	CNVGRGYNEQFF
-	TRBV12-3/TRBV12-4	TRBD1	TRBJ2-4	TGTGCCAGCAATCTACAGGGGGCGCAAAACATTCAGTACTTC	CASNLQGAQNIQYF
-	TRBV4-1	-	TRBJ2-7	TGCGCCAGCAGCCAGGATAAAGTGTTCTTGCGGTACGAGCAGTACTTC	CASSQDKVFLRYEQYF
-	TRBV29-1	TRBD1	TRBJ1-3	TGTAGCGTTGAGGTAATCGGGACAGTAAACACCATATATTTT	CSVEVIGTVNTIYF
-	TRBV12-3/TRBV12-4	TRBD2	TRBJ2-7	TGTGCCAACAGTTTTGAGACTAGCGGGAGGGCCGCTTCCCTAAGATCCTACGAGCAGTACTTC	CANSFETSGRAASLRSYEQYF
-	TRBV10-3	-	TRBJ2-7	TGTGCCATCAGTGCCAACAACCGGACCCTCGAGGACTACGAGCAGTACTTC	CAISANNRTLEDYEQYF
-	TRBV6-1	TRBD1	TRBJ1-6	TGTGCCAGTAGAGAGCCCGGGACAGGGGATAATTCACCCGTCCACTTT	CASREPGTGDNSPVHF
few	TRBV7-9	TRBD1	TRBJ2-2	TGTGCCAGCAGCCCAACAGGGGGCACCGGGGAGCTGTTTTTT	CASSPTGGTGELFF
-	TRBV6-5	TRBD2	TRBJ2-3	TGTGCCAGCACGGCTGCCTTAGGGACTAGCGGATGCACAGATACGCAGTATTTT	CASTAALGTSGCTDTQYF
-	TRBV6-6	TRBD2	TRBJ2-7	TGTGCCAGCACAACATACCTCGGGAACAGCGGGGCTAGCGTATACGAGCATTACTTC	CASTTYLGNSGASVYEHYF
-	TRBV4-1	-	TRBJ1-1	TGTCCCAGCAGCCAAGACGGGGGGCGGTTGACTGAAGCTTTCTTT	CPSSQDGGRLTEAFF
many	TRBV5-1	-	TRBJ1-1	TGCGCCAGCAACCGAGAACAGGGCTTGAACACTGAAGCTTTCTTT	CASNREQGLNTEAFF
medium-sized	TRBV29-1	TRBD1	TRBJ2-6	TGCAGCGTTGAAGATGCGGGACAGGGGGTATCAGGGGCCAACGTCCTGACTTTC	CSVEDAGQGVSGANVLTF
-	TRBV10-1	-	TRBJ2-1	TGCGCCAGCAGTGCCACGCGACGCAGAGGCTCCTACTATGTGCAGTTCTTC	CASSATRRRGSYYVQFF